The entry below gives a single T cell receptor beta chain sequence along with its context. Its target is unknown. This CDR3 has 17 residues. Trimming shortened V by 3 bases and J by 0 bases, and 16 bases separated the two germline ends. From germline, CDR1 is SGHTA and CDR2 FQGTGA. The data were obtained in a study of shared clonotypes between healthy human individuals. TCRdb's copy holds only in-frame clones and misses some; the assay was immunoSEQ multiplex PCR. The table shows roughly 2.2 million clones, with around 92% occurring only once. Study conclusions and caveats: As a rule, naive subsets had a larger estimated richness than memory subsets. Generation of non-shared clonotypes was less probable than generation of clonotypes shared by all four donors.

The chain combines TRBV7-3 with TRBJ2-3; D may be TRBD1 or TRBD2 (5 bases each). The receptor comes from a man younger than 30 in good health. Some clones in this sample may be carry-over from other donors' samples. Material for sequencing was naive CD4+ T cells from PBMCs. Subset defined: CD45RA+ positively selected. The CDR3 sequence is CASSFQGPHLSTDTQYF. The CDR3 region has the DNA TGTGCCAGCAGCTTCCAGGGACCACACCTTAGCACAGATACGCAGTATTTT.